This TCR beta chain was identified during a study of blood T cell repertoires in COVID-19. About the research overall: T cells, B-cell-depleted T cells, or PBMCs supplied cDNA or gDNA.

Measured with immunoSEQ multiplex PCR; TCRdb has only the in-frame clones, and not every one. Of roughly 350,000 clones listed, about 90% are singletons. Sequencing was performed on peripheral blood. This receptor was identified in a woman in her seventies with COVID-19, enrolled during active disease.

This chain's CDR3 is CASSPPPTGFDHEQYF. The CDR3 nucleotides are TGTGCCAGCAGCCCCCCGCCGACAGGGTTTGATCACGAGCAGTACTTC. The rearrangement uses TRBV21-1 and TRBJ2-7; the table's TRBD1 call for D was not verified on the DNA. TRBV21-1 is reported as a pseudogene. This CDR3 region has 16 residues.